This TCR beta chain came from a study of blood T cells in healthy people across ages. About this clonotype: The target antigen is unknown.

It was with a sample-barcoded 5' primer and a J-beta primer mix that a second PCR of roughly 7 to 12 cycles was run. One entry per CDR3 protein, called by TCRdb with MiXCR from the 5' RACE reads. The sample contains more than 1,000,000 distinct CDR3 sequences, 20% to 25% of which appear only once. Study-wide findings and caveats: Diversity of TCR beta per million T cells declined in a roughly linear way with age.

Total RNA was isolated from each sample in quantities of at least 6 micrograms. These same data were also listed under a study on T cells of mothers and their children. According to that study: None of the identified T cell clones proved to be persistent microchimeric clones.

This clonotype was obtained from a girl aged 2 to 9 in good health. The specimen was blood.

CDR3 DNA sequence: TGTGCCAGCAGCCAACCCGGGACTAGCTTGTCTGTTGAGCAGTTCTTC. Amino acid sequence: CASSQPGTSLSVEQFF. This rearrangement joins TRBV3-1 to TRBJ2-1; TRBD2 agrees at 9 bases. V lost 2 bases, J lost 9 bases, and 11 bases stayed unmatched. The CDR3 length is 16 residues. Looked up from germline, CDR1 is LGHDT and CDR2 is YNNKEL (reference sequence).